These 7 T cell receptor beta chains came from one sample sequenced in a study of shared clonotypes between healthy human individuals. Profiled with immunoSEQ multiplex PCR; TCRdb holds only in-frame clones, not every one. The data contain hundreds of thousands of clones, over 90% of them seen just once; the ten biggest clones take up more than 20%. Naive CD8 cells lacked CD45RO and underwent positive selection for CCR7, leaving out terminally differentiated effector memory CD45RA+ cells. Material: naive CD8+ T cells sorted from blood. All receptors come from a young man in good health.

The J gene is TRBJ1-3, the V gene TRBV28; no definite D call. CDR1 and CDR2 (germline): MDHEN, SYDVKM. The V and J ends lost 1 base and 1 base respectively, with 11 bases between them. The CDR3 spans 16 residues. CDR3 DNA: TGTGCCAGCAGTTTATCCTCAGGAAGATCTGGAAACACCATATATTTT. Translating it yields CASSLSSGRSGNTIYF.

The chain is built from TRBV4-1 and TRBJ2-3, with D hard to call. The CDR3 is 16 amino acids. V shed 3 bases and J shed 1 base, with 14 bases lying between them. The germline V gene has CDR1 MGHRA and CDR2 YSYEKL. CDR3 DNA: TGCGCCAGCAGCCAGGACCCCCCAGAACGCACAGATACGCAGTATTTT. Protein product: CASSQDPPERTDTQYF.

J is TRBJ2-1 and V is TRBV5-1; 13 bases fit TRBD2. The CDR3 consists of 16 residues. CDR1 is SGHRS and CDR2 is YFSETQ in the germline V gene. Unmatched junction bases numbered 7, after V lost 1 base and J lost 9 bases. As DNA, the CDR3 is TGCGCCAGCAGCTTGACTAGCGGGAGGGCCTTGAGTGAGCAGTTCTTC. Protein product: CASSLTSGRALSEQFF.

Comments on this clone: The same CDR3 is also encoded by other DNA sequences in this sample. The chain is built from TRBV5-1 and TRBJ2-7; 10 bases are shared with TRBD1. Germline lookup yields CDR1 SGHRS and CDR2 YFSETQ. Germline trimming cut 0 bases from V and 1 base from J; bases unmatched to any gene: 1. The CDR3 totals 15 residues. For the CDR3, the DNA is TGCGCCAGCAGCTTGGGACAGGGGGCATCCTACGAGCAGTACTTC. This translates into CASSLGQGASYEQYF.

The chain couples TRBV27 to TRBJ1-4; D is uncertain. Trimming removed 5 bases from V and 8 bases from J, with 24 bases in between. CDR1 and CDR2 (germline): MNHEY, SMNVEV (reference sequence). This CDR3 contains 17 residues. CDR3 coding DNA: TGTGCCAGCAGTCCTAAGATTGACACCGAGGAAAAGGAAAAACTGTTTTTT. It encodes CASSPKIDTEEKEKLFF.

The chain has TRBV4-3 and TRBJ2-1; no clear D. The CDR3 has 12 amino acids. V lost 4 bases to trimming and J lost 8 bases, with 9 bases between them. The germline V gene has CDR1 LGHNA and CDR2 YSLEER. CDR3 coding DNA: TGCGCCAGCAGCCGGTTCGGTGATGAGCAGTTCTTC. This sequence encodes CASSRFGDEQFF.

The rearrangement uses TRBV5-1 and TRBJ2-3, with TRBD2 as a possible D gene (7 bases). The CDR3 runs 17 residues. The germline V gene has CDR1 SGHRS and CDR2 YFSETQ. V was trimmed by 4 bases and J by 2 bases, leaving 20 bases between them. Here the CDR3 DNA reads TGCGCCAGCAGCCCCTGGCCAGGGGAGGGGATCACAGATACGCAGTATTTT. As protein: CASSPWPGEGITDTQYF.